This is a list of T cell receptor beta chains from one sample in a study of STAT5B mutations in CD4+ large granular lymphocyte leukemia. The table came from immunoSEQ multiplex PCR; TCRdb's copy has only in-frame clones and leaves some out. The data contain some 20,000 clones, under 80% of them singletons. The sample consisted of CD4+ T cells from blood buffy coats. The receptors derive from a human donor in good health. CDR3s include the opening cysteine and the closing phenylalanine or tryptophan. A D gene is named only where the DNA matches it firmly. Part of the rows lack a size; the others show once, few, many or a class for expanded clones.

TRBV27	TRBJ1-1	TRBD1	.	TGTGCCAGCAGTCTCCAGGGGGCCCTTTTCACTGAAGCTTTCTTT	CASSLQGALFTEAFF
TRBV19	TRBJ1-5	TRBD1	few	TGTGCCAGCAGCCGGGGACAGGGAGGGAGTCAGCCCCAGCATTTT	CASSRGQGGSQPQHF
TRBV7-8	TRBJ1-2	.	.	TGTGCCAGCAGCTTAGGGGGGGGCCTTAACTATGGCTACACCTTC	CASSLGGGLNYGYTF
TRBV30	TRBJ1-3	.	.	TGTGCCTGGAGTGTATGGGGCGGCTCTGGAAACACCATATATTTT	CAWSVWGGSGNTIYF
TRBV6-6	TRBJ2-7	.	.	TGTGCCAGCAGTTACTCTATATCCCATTGGACCTACGAGCAGTACTTC	CASSYSISHWTYEQYF
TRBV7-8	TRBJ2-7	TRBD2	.	TGTGCCAGCAGCCCTTCGGGACTAGCGGGAGGCAAAACCTACGAGCAGTACTTC	CASSPSGLAGGKTYEQYF
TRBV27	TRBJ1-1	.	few	TGTGCCAGCAGAGCAGGGACCATGAACACTGAAGCTTTCTTT	CASRAGTMNTEAFF
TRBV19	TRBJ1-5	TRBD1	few	TGTGCCAGTAGGCCAACCGGGCGGGGCAGGGGGTACAATCAGCCCCAGCATTTT	CASRPTGRGRGYNQPQHF
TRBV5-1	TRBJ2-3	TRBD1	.	TGCGCCAGCAGCTTGACCGGGACAGTTAACACAGATACGCAGTATTTT	CASSLTGTVNTDTQYF
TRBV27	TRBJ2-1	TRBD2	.	TGTGCCAGCAGTTTAGGACTAGCAGGTGATGAGCAGTTCTTC	CASSLGLAGDEQFF
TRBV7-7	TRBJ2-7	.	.	TGTGCCAGCAGCTTAGATCGAGGCTACGAGCAGTACTTC	CASSLDRGYEQYF
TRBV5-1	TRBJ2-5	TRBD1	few	TGCGCCACCGGGCCGGGACAGGGGCCACAAGAGACCCAGTACTTC	CATGPGQGPQETQYF
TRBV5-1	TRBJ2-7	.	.	TGCGCCAGCAGCTTAAGTCCGCAATTGGACGAGCAGTACTTC	CASSLSPQLDEQYF
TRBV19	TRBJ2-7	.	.	TGTGCCAGTAGATCGGCGGGCGACTCCTACGAGCAGTACTTC	CASRSAGDSYEQYF
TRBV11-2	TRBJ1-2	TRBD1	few	TGTGCCAGCAGCCTTAGACAGGGATGGAACTATGGCTACACCTTC	CASSLRQGWNYGYTF
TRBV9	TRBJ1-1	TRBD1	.	TGTGCCAGCAGCGTAGATGGCAGGGGGGCTGAAGCTTTCTTT	CASSVDGRGAEAFF
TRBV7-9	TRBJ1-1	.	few	TGTGCCAGCAGCTTATTTGGGGGGGTGAACACTGAAGCTTTCTTT	CASSLFGGVNTEAFF
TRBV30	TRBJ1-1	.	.	TGTGCCTGGAGTACAGGGCCTGAAGCTTTCTTT	CAWSTGPEAFF
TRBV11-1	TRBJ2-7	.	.	TGTGCCAGCAGCTACGGGCCCCGCTACGAGCAGCACTTC	CASSYGPRYEQHF
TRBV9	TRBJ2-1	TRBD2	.	TGTGCCAGCAGCCGGACTAGCGGGGGGGCTGCTGGCAATGAGCAGTTCTTC	CASSRTSGGAAGNEQFF
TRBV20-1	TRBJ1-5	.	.	TGCAGTGCTAGGGGGAATCAGCCCCAGCATTTT	CSARGNQPQHF
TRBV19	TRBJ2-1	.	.	TGTGCCAGTAGTATAGGAAGGGGTACTGAGCAGTTCTTC	CASSIGRGTEQFF
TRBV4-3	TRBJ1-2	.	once	TGCGCCAGCAGCCAAGACGGGGGGGGCATAAACTATGGCTACACCTTC	CASSQDGGGINYGYTF
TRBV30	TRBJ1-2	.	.	TGTGCCTGGAGTGCGGGGGAAGGAGGCTACACCTTC	CAWSAGEGGYTF
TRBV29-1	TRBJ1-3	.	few	TGCAGCGTTGTAGTCCTCTCTGGAAACACCATATATTTT	CSVVVLSGNTIYF
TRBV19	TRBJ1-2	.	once	TGTGCCAGTAAAGGGGGGAGGTACCTTGGTGGCTACACCTTC	CASKGGRYLGGYTF
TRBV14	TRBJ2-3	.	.	TGTGCCAGCAGCCCGAGGGGCCAGAGGTATACGCAGTATTTT	CASSPRGQRYTQYF
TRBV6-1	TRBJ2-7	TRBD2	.	TGTGCCAGCAGTGAAACCCCTCCGGGACTAGCGGGGTTCGAGCAGTACTTC	CASSETPPGLAGFEQYF
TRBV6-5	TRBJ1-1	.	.	TGTGCCAGCAGTCCGTCCATTCAGGGGAACACTGAAGCTTTCTTT	CASSPSIQGNTEAFF
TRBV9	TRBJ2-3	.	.	TGTGCCAGCAGCTTGGGGGGAACGCAGTATTTT	CASSLGGTQYF
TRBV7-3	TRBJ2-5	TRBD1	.	TGTGCCAGCAGCTTATTAGGACAGGGTGAAGAGACCCAGTACTTC	CASSLLGQGEETQYF
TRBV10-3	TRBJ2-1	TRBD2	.	TGTGCCATCAGTGAGTCCAGGGCTAGCGGGGGAAAAGAGCAGTTCTTC	CAISESRASGGKEQFF
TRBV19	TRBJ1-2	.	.	TGTGCCAGTAGTAAGGCAGGGGCGAACTATGGCTACACCTTC	CASSKAGANYGYTF
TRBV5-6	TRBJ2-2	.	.	TGTGCCAGCAGCTTGGTGGCAGCCACCGGGGAGCTGTTTTTT	CASSLVAATGELFF
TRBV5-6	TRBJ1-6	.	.	TGTGCCAGCAGCTTGTATCGGGCCACTCACACAATCGCTAATTCACCCCTCCACTTT	CASSLYRATHTIANSPLHF
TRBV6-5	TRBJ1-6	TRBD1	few	TGTGCCAGCAGTTACTCGACACCCAGGGGGGGTTCACCCCTCCACTTT	CASSYSTPRGGSPLHF
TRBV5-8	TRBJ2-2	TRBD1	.	TGTGCCAGCAGCCACCTCCTGACAGGGGGCGCGAACACCGGGGAGCTGTTTTTT	CASSHLLTGGANTGELFF
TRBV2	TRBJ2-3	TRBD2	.	TGTGCCAGCAGTGAAGGGACTAGCGGAGATACGCAGTATTTT	CASSEGTSGDTQYF
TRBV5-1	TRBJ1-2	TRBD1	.	TGCGCCAGCAGTTCTCCTAGACAGGGCCTCGAAGCCGCCACTAACTATGGCTACACCTTC	CASSSPRQGLEAATNYGYTF
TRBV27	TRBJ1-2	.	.	TGTGCCAGCAGTGGTACCGCCAACTATGGCTACACCTTC	CASSGTANYGYTF
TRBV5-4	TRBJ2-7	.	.	TGTGCCAGCAGCTCGACTAGTCAAGACGAGCAGTACTTC	CASSSTSQDEQYF
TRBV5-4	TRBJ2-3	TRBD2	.	TGTGCCAGCAGCCTGTCCGGAGGGACTAAAGCAGATACGCAGTATTTT	CASSLSGGTKADTQYF
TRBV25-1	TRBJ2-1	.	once	TGTGCCAGCAGTGATTTCCGGGGGCAACACAATGAGCAGTTCTTC	CASSDFRGQHNEQFF
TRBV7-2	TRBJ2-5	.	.	TGTGCCAGCAGCTTTGGGATAGGGGGTGAGACCCAGTACTTC	CASSFGIGGETQYF
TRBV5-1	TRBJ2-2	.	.	TGCGCCAGCAGCTTAACTACGAACACCGGGGAGCTGTTTTTT	CASSLTTNTGELFF
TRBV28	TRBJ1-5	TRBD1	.	TGTGCCAGCGCCGGACAGGGTGATTTCAATCAGCCCCAGCATTTT	CASAGQGDFNQPQHF
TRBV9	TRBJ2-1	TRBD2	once	TGTGCCAGCAGCCGAAGCGGGGGGGCAGGCAATGAGCAGTTCTTC	CASSRSGGAGNEQFF
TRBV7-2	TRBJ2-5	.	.	TGTGCCAGCAGCTTAGTAGTAGAGACCCAGTACTTC	CASSLVVETQYF
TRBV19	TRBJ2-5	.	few	TGTGCCAGTAGTATGAGTCCCACCCAAGAGACCCAGTACTTC	CASSMSPTQETQYF
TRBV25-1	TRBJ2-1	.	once	TGTGCCAGCAGTGAGGCGGGTTGGGGCTCCTACAATGAGCAGTTCTTC	CASSEAGWGSYNEQFF
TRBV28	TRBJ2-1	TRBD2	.	TGTGCCAGCCGACTAGCGGGTCCCAATGAGCAGTTCTTC	CASRLAGPNEQFF
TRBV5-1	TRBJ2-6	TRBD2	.	TGCGCCAGCAGCTTGACAGGGGGCTTGGGACTAGCGGGGGGCTCTGGGGCCAACGTCCTGACTTTC	CASSLTGGLGLAGGSGANVLTF
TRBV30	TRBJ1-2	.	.	TGTGCCTGGAGGGCAGGCGGCGGCTACACCTTC	CAWRAGGGYTF
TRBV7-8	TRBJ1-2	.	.	TGTGCCAGCAGCCTCGTACCGGACAGATCGGGCTACACCTTC	CASSLVPDRSGYTF